This T cell receptor beta chain was identified in a study of cytomegalovirus exposure and HLA in healthy donors. 13 Jbeta primers and 60 Vbeta primers were used for the PCR. Assay used: immunoSEQ multiplex PCR; TCRdb lists only in-frame clones, some missing. In the table there are 95,000 or so clones, about four fifths of which are singletons. This sequence was found in a woman in her sixties or seventies in good health and CMV-seropositive. Source material: PBMCs.

CDR3 nucleotide sequence: TGTGCCAGCAGCGGGCTTGGGAGATTTCACGAGCAGTACTTC. Translated, it gives CASSGLGRFHEQYF. The chain is built from TRBV11-2 and TRBJ2-7, with a weak D call TRBD2 (5 bases). Per the germline V gene, CDR1 is SGHAT and CDR2 is FQNNGV. Trimming cost V 5 bases and J 5 bases, with 16 bases left between them. The CDR3 spans 14 residues.